The T cell receptor (beta chain) under discussion was sequenced for a study of blood T cell repertoires in COVID-19. Whole-study context: Material from acute and convalescent COVID-19 was sourced from the United States, Italy and Spain. In each case, the material was cDNA or gDNA derived from T cells, B-cell-depleted T cells, or PBMCs.

Enrolled during active infection, Seattle patients were then followed longitudinally. Study processing details: Amplification with reference gene primers provided the estimates of nucleated cell counts. Method: immunoSEQ multiplex PCR; TCRdb's copy keeps in-frame clones and lacks some. The V and J calls and clone size are taken from that table; D and trimming were inferred from the DNA. The sample carries about 300,000 clones, nearly 90% recorded once. The CDR3 length is 13 residues. V was trimmed by 7 bases and J by 8 bases, leaving 17 bases between them. The source of this sequence is a woman aged 25 to 39 with COVID-19, enrolled during active disease. The chain carries TRBV12-3 or TRBV12-4 and TRBJ1-2; TRBD1 is a possible D gene (6 bases). Material for sequencing was peripheral blood. The CDR3 is CASTTTGLGGYTF. DNA for the CDR3: TGTGCCAGCACCACTACAGGGCTGGGAGGCTACACCTTC.